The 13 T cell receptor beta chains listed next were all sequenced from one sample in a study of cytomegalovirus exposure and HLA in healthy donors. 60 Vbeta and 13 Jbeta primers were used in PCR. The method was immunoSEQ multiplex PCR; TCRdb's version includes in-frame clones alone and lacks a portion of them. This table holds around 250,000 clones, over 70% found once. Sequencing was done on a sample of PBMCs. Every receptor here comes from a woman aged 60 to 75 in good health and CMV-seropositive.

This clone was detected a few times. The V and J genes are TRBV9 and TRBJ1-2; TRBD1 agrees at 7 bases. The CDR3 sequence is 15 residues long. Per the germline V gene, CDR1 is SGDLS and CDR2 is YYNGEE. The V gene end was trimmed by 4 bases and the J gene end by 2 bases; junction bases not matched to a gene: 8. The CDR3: CASSQRWDSNYGYTF. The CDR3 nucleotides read TGTGCCAGCAGCCAAAGGTGGGACAGCAACTATGGCTACACCTTC. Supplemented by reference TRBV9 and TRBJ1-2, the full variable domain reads DSGVTQTPKHLITATGQRVTLRCSPRSGDLSVYWYQQSLDQGLQFLIQYYNGEERAKGNILERFSAQQFPDLHSELNLSSLELGDSALYFCASSQRWDSNYGYTFGSGTRLTVV.

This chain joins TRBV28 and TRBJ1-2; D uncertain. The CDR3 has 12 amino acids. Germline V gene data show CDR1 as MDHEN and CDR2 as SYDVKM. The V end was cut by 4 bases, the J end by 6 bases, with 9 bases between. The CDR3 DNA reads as TGTGCCAGCAGTTACATTACTAATGGCTACACCTTC. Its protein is CASSYITNGYTF.

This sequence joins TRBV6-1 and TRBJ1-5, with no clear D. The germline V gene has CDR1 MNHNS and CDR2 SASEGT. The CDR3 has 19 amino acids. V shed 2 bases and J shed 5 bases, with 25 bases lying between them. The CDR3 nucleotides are TGTGCCAGCAGTGAACAACCCTGGACTCTGCCAACGATAGATCAGCCCCAGCATTTT. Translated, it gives CASSEQPWTLPTIDQPQHF.

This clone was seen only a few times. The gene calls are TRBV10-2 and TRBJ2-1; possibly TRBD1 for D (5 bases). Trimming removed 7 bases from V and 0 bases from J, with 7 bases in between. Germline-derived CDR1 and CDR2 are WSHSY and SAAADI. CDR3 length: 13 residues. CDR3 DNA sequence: TGCGCCAGCACGCAGGGCTCCTACAATGAGCAGTTCTTC. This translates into CASTQGSYNEQFF.

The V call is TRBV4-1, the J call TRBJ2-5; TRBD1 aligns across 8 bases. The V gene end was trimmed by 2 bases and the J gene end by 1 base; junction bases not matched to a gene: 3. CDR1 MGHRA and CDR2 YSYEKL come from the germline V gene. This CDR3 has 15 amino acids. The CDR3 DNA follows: TGCGCCAGCAGCCAACTCGGGACAGGCCAAGAGACCCAGTACTTC. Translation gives CASSQLGTGQETQYF.

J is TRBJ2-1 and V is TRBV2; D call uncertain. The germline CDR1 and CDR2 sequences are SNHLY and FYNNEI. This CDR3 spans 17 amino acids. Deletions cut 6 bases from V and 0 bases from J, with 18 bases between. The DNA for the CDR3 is TGTGCCAGCAGCCCGACCCACCGGCGGATCTCCTACAATGAGCAGTTCTTC. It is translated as CASSPTHRRISYNEQFF.

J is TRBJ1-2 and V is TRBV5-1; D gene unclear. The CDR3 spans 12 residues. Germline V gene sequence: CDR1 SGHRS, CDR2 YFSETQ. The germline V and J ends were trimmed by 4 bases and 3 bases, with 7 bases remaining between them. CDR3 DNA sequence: TGCGCCAGCAGCGGAACAGACTATGGCTACACCTTC. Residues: CASSGTDYGYTF.

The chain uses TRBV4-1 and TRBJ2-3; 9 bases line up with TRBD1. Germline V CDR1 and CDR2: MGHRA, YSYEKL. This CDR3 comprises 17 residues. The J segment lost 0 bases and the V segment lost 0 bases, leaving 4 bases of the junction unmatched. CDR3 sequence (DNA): TGCGCCAGCAGCCAAGATGACAGGGGGGGGAGCACAGATACGCAGTATTTT. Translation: CASSQDDRGGSTDTQYF.

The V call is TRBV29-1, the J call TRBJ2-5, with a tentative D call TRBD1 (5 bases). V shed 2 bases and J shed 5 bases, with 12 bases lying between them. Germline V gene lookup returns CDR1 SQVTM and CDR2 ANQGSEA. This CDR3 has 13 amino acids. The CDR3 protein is CSVEPQPGETQYF. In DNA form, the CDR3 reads TGCAGCGTTGAACCTCAGCCAGGGGAGACCCAGTACTTC.

The CDR3 loop reads CAIGTSGSLFNNEQFF. The CDR3 DNA sequence: TGCGCCATAGGGACTAGCGGGAGTCTTTTTAACAATGAGCAGTTCTTC. The chain uses TRBV10-2 and TRBJ2-1, with 14 nucleotides matching TRBD2. The length of the CDR3 is 16 residues. The V and J ends lost 10 bases and 5 bases, in that order; junction bases with no gene match: 10. From germline, CDR1 is WSHSY and CDR2 SAAADI.

The CDR3 sequence: CASSFGVANYGYTF. In DNA form, the CDR3 reads TGTGCCAGCAGTTTCGGGGTGGCTAACTATGGCTACACCTTC. This chain connects TRBV27 to TRBJ1-2, with D hard to call. This CDR3 has 14 amino acids. Germline CDR1 reads MNHEY; CDR2 reads SMNVEV (reference sequence). V lost 3 bases and J lost 0, with 8 bases in between.

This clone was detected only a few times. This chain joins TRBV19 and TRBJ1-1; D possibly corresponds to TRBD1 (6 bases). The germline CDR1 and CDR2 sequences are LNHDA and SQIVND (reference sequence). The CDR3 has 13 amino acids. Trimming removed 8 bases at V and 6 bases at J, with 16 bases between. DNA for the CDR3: TGTGCCAGTCAAGGGGGTTGGGTGTCTGAAGCTTTCTTT. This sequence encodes CASQGGWVSEAFF.

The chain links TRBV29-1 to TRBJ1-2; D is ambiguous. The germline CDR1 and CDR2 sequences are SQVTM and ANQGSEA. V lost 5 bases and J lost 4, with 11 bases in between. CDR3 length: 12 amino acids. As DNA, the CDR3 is TGCAGCGTTTTGAACACCTTCTATGGCTACACCTTC. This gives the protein CSVLNTFYGYTF.